This entry concerns a single TCR beta chain. The sample comes from a study of blood T cell repertoires in COVID-19. Turning to the study itself: There were acute and convalescent COVID-19 samples, and they came from the United States, Italy and Spain.

Per the study methods: Amplified reference gene primers provided the basis for estimating nucleated cell counts. Clones were sequenced by immunoSEQ multiplex PCR, and TCRdb holds only the in-frame ones, with some missing. The DNA gave D and trimming, while V, J and clone size come from that table. The table has 88,000 or so clones, 65% to 90% seen once. The CDR3 sequence is 17 residues long. Germline lookup yields CDR1 SGHTA and CDR2 FQGNSA. V shed 1 base and J 4 bases; nucleotides not matched to a gene: 9. The sample comprised peripheral blood. This TCR was recovered from a man aged 55 to 70 with acute or convalescent COVID-19. The chain couples TRBV7-2 to TRBJ1-2, with TRBD1 identical over 10 bases. CDR3 sequence: CASSLEFGTGDPYGYTF. The CDR3, as DNA: TGTGCCAGCAGCTTAGAGTTCGGGACAGGGGACCCCTATGGCTACACCTTC. The full variable domain, in which reference TRBV7-2 and TRBJ1-2 provide the parts outside the CDR3, is GAGVSQSPSNKVTEKGKDVELRCDPISGHTALYWYRQSLGQGLEFLIYFQGNSAPDKSGLPSDRFSAERTGGSVSTLTIQRTQQEDSAVYLCASSLEFGTGDPYGYTFGSGTRLTVV.